The present T cell receptor beta chain was sequenced within a study of blood T cell repertoires in COVID-19. At the level of the study: Spain, Italy and the United States supplied samples that represented acute and convalescent COVID-19. PBMCs, B-cell-depleted T cells, or T cells provided the cDNA or gDNA that made up the material.

The CDR3 spans 13 residues. Deletions cut 3 bases from V and 2 bases from J, with 11 bases between. The germline V gene encodes CDR1 GTSNPN and CDR2 SVGIG (reference sequence). Per the authors' pipeline: Using reference gene primer amplification, nucleated cell counts were estimated. Here immunoSEQ multiplex PCR was the method, and the copy in TCRdb shows in-frame clones only, minus some. V, J and clone size derive from that table, while D and trimming were established from the DNA sequence. Among about 140,000 clones listed, about 82% were seen once. This TCR derives from a woman of 80 years or more with active or convalescent COVID-19. Sequenced material: peripheral blood. The chain has TRBV30 and TRBJ2-7; D is unclear. Here the CDR3 reads CAWSGSTPYEQYF. CDR3 nucleotide sequence: TGTGCCTGGAGCGGGTCAACCCCCTACGAGCAGTACTTC.